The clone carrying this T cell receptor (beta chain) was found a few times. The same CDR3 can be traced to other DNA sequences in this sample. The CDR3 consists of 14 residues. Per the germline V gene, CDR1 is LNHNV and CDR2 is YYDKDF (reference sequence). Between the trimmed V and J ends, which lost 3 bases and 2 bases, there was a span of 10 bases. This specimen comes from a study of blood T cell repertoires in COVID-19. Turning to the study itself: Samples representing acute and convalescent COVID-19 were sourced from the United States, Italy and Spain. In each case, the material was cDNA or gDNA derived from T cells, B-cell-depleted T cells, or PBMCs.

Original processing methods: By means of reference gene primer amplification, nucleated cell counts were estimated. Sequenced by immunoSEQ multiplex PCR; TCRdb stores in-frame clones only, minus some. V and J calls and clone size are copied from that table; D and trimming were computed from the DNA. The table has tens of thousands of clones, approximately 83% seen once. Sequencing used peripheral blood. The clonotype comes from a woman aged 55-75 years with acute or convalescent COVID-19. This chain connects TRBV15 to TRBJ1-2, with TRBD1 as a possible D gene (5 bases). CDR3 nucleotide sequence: TGTGCCACCAGCAGGTCCGGGGGGAACTATGGCTACACCTTC. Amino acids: CATSRSGGNYGYTF.